Listed here are 32 T cell receptor beta chains from one sample, sequenced in a study of OX40 agonist ivuxolimab in advanced cancers. The protocol was immunoSEQ multiplex PCR, while the TCRdb copy is restricted to in-frame clones and leaves out a portion. The table lists roughly 75,000 clones, 86% of them singletons. The sequences come from CD4+ or CD8+ T cells sorted from blood, collected in a trial of the OX40 agonist ivuxolimab. The origin of the receptors is an adult with an advanced solid tumor such as melanoma, head and neck, liver or kidney cancer.

The count of this clone is one. J is TRBJ1-2 and V is TRBV15; perhaps TRBD1 as D (5 bases). Trimming shortened V by 5 bases and J by 5 bases, and 9 bases separated the two germline ends. The germline V gene has CDR1 LNHNV and CDR2 YYDKDF (reference sequence). This CDR3 region has 12 residues. Here the CDR3 reads CATSPGAYGYTF. CDR3 DNA: TGTGCCACCAGCCCCGGGGCTTATGGCTACACCTTC.

This clone appeared a single time. V and J are TRBV19 and TRBJ2-7, with D tentatively TRBD2 (6 bases). The germline V gene has CDR1 LNHDA and CDR2 SQIVND (reference sequence). V lost 5 bases, J lost 2 bases, and 13 bases lay in between. The CDR3 has 14 residues. CDR3 in DNA: TGTGCCAGTAGTGGAGGGCCGCCAACCTACGAGCAGTACTTC. The encoded protein is CASSGGPPTYEQYF.

This chain connects TRBV7-3 to TRBJ2-6, with D hard to call. Germline CDR1 is SGHTA and CDR2 is FQGTGA. Deletions cut 6 bases from V and 4 bases from J, with 13 bases between. CDR3 length: 15 residues. The CDR3 nucleotides are TGTGCCAGCAGTTCCGCCGTATCCGGGGCCAACGTCCTGACTTTC. It encodes CASSSAVSGANVLTF.

The chain has TRBV6-5 and TRBJ2-1; either TRBD1 or TRBD2 may supply D (5 bases each). CDR3 length equals 13 residues. V gave up 6 bases and J gave up 12 bases, with 18 bases separating them. The germline CDR1 and CDR2 sequences are MNHEY and SVGAGI. The CDR3 DNA follows: TGTGCCAGCAGAGGGGCTACGGAGAGGGGGCAGTTCTTC. Its protein product is CASRGATERGQFF.

This sequence joins TRBV19 and TRBJ1-5; TRBD1 is a possible D gene (5 bases). The CDR3 contains 13 residues. V shed 6 bases and J shed 7 bases, with 13 bases lying between them. Germline V gene data show CDR1 as LNHDA and CDR2 as SQIVND (reference sequence). CDR3 sequence reads: CASSRTHLQPQHF. In DNA, the CDR3 is TGTGCCAGTAGCCGGACACACTTACAGCCCCAGCATTTT.

V gene TRBV18 combines with J gene TRBJ2-2; perhaps TRBD1 as D (6 bases). The V end lost 0 bases, the J end lost 5 bases, and 7 bases lay between the germline ends. The CDR3 sequence is 14 residues long. Germline-derived CDR1 and CDR2 are KGHSH and LQKENI. The CDR3 DNA follows: TGTGCCAGCTCACCACCCCAGGGGACCGGGGAGCTGTTTTTT. Protein product: CASSPPQGTGELFF.

A single count supports this clone. The chain couples TRBV9 to TRBJ1-6, with 8 bases aligning to TRBD1. The V gene end was trimmed by 0 bases and the J gene end by 10 bases; junction bases not matched to a gene: 6. The germline gives CDR1 SGDLS, CDR2 YYNGEE. This CDR3 is built from 15 residues. The CDR3 nucleotides read TGTGCCAGCAGCGTAGAGTTACAGGGGGTATCACCCCTCCACTTT. Its translation: CASSVELQGVSPLHF.

The V and J genes are TRBV28 and TRBJ2-7; D call uncertain. This CDR3 contains 10 residues. V lost 3 bases to trimming and J lost 5 bases, with 2 bases between them. CDR1 is MDHEN and CDR2 is SYDVKM in the germline V gene. The CDR3 reads CASSLDEQYF. In DNA form, the CDR3 reads TGTGCCAGCAGTTTGGACGAGCAGTACTTC.

The chain recombines TRBV29-1 with TRBJ2-3, with TRBD2 identical over 8 bases. V lost 0 bases, J lost 8 bases, and 13 bases stayed unmatched. The CDR3 runs to 16 residues. CDR1 is SQVTM and CDR2 is ANQGSEA in the germline V gene. Written as DNA, the CDR3 is TGCAGCGTTGAAGATCTGGGCACTAGCGGCCTACTTACGCAGTATTTT. Residues: CSVEDLGTSGLLTQYF.

The chain is built from TRBV4-2 and TRBJ1-3, with D uncertain. CDR1 LGHNA and CDR2 YNFKEQ come from the germline V gene. CDR3 length: 14 residues. Trimming left V 4 bases short and J 0 bases short, with 7 bases between. The chain's CDR3 is CASSLQSSGNTIYF. CDR3 DNA: TGTGCCAGCAGCCTTCAGAGCTCTGGAAACACCATATATTTT.

This chain links TRBV7-3 with TRBJ2-2; the D gene is possibly TRBD1 (6 bases). This CDR3 comprises 14 residues. V was cut by 5 bases and J by 4 bases, with 11 bases left in between. Germline loops: CDR1 SGHTA, CDR2 FQGTGA. The CDR3 protein is CASSTGQSTGELFF. For the CDR3, the DNA is TGTGCCAGCAGCACGGGACAATCCACCGGGGAGCTGTTTTTT.

The V gene is TRBV6-4, the J gene TRBJ1-2; the match to TRBD1 covers 7 bases. The CDR3 loop spans 13 amino acids. J gave up 7 bases and V 3 bases, and 5 bases lay outside the gene matches. Germline assignment: CDR1 MRHNA and CDR2 SNTAGT. CDR3 DNA sequence: TGTGCCAGCAGTGATAACACAGGGGTTGGCTACACCTTC. It is translated as CASSDNTGVGYTF.

The chain carries TRBV20-1 and TRBJ2-1; no definite D call. Trimming cost V 5 bases and J 10 bases, with 9 bases left between them. Germline loops: CDR1 DFQATT, CDR2 SNEGSKA (reference sequence). The CDR3 consists of 10 residues. The DNA for the CDR3 is TGCAGTGCTTACGAAGGGGAGCAGTTCTTC. It specifies CSAYEGEQFF.

In its sample, this clone was seen a few times. The CDR3 DNA sequence: TGTGCCCACTCCGCCGGGACTAGCGGGGGGAATGATGAGCAGTTCTTC. Translation: CAHSAGTSGGNDEQFF. The chain recombines TRBV30 with TRBJ2-1, with 15 bases lining up with TRBD2. This CDR3 region has 16 residues. Germline CDR1 GTSNPN, CDR2 SVGIG (reference sequence). After removal of 8 bases from V and 8 bases from J, the junction contained 13 bases not matched to a gene.

This clone was found once. The V and J genes are TRBV4-2 and TRBJ1-1; D gene unclear. The V end was cut by 1 base, the J end by 1 base, with 4 bases between. Germline V lookup: CDR1 LGHNA, CDR2 YNFKEQ. The CDR3 totals 13 residues. The CDR3 reads CASSQGRNTEAFF. The DNA for the CDR3 is TGTGCCAGCAGCCAAGGGAGGAACACTGAAGCTTTCTTT.

The V call is TRBV9, the J call TRBJ1-4, with TRBD1 matching over 8 bases. This CDR3 contains 15 residues. Germline assignment: CDR1 SGDLS and CDR2 YYNGEE. V shed 4 bases, J shed 5 bases, and the junction held 7 bases outside the gene matches. CDR3 nucleotide sequence: TGTGCCAGCAGCATCGGGACAGGCACGAATGAAAAACTGTTTTTT. Translating gives CASSIGTGTNEKLFF.

The chain combines TRBV11-3 with TRBJ1-1; TRBD1 is a possible D gene (5 bases). Trimming removed 3 bases at V and 0 bases at J, with 11 bases between. Germline-derived CDR1 and CDR2 are SGHNT and YENEEA. The length of the CDR3 is 15 residues. The CDR3 DNA follows: TGTGCCAGCAGCTTGGGTTCGGGGGTGAACACTGAAGCTTTCTTT. Amino acids: CASSLGSGVNTEAFF.

This rearrangement joins TRBV6-6 to TRBJ2-1; D not resolved. The CDR3 is made up of 15 amino acids. V gave up 6 bases and J gave up 5 bases, with 17 bases separating them. Germline CDR1 MNHNY, CDR2 SVGAGI (reference sequence). DNA for the CDR3: TGTGCCAGCAGGAATTCGGACCGGAACCACAATGAGCAGTTCTTC. Translating gives CASRNSDRNHNEQFF.

The chain couples TRBV5-1 to TRBJ2-5; 11 nucleotides agree with TRBD2. There are 18 residues in the CDR3. V dropped 2 bases and J dropped 9; count of bases not matched to a gene: 18. Germline CDR1 SGHRS, CDR2 YFSETQ. The CDR3, as DNA: TGCGCCAGCAGCTTTGTAAGGGGACTAGCGGCCCATAAGAGCCCCCAGTACTTC. It translates to CASSFVRGLAAHKSPQYF.

The rearrangement joins TRBV5-1 to TRBJ2-7; tentative D call: TRBD1 (8 bases). The CDR3 is made up of 14 amino acids. Trimming took 4 bases from V and 4 from J, leaving 15 bases between them. Germline lookup yields CDR1 SGHRS and CDR2 YFSETQ. The CDR3 DNA sequence: TGCGCCAGCAGCCCAGGACAGGGAGGGTACGAGCAGTACTTC. It translates to CASSPGQGGYEQYF. Combining the CDR3 with reference TRBV5-1 and TRBJ2-7 gives the whole variable domain KAGVTQTPRYLIKTRGQQVTLSCSPISGHRSVSWYQQTPGQGLQFLFEYFSETQRNKGNFPGRFSGRQFSNSRSEMNVSTLELGDSALYLCASSPGQGGYEQYFGPGTRLTVT.

CDR3 bases: TGTGCCAGCAGCTTATATCAGGGAGGCTATGGCTACACCTTC. It codes for CASSLYQGGYGYTF. The chain couples TRBV11-2 to TRBJ1-2; maybe TRBD1 (5 bases). Per the germline V gene, CDR1 is SGHAT and CDR2 is FQNNGV. This CDR3 has 14 residues. V gave up 2 bases and J gave up 4 bases, with 11 bases separating them.

This rearrangement joins TRBV6-1 to TRBJ2-5, with D uncertain. Germline V CDR1 and CDR2: MNHNS, SASEGT. There are 15 residues in the CDR3. Trimming stripped 2 bases from V and 1 base from J, with 11 bases between. Here the CDR3 reads CASSEMFRAQETQYF. In DNA form, the CDR3 reads TGTGCCAGCAGTGAAATGTTTAGGGCCCAAGAGACCCAGTACTTC.

The rearrangement joins TRBV5-1 to TRBJ2-5; no clear D. V dropped 0 bases and J dropped 8 bases, with 11 bases sitting between them. CDR1 is SGHRS and CDR2 is YFSETQ in the germline V gene. This CDR3 contains 13 residues. CDR3 sequence: CASSLAWESTQYF. As DNA, the CDR3 is TGCGCCAGCAGCTTGGCCTGGGAAAGCACCCAGTACTTC. The whole variable domain, remainder taken from reference TRBV5-1 and TRBJ2-5, is KAGVTQTPRYLIKTRGQQVTLSCSPISGHRSVSWYQQTPGQGLQFLFEYFSETQRNKGNFPGRFSGRQFSNSRSEMNVSTLELGDSALYLCASSLAWESTQYFGPGTRLLVL.

The chain is built from TRBV19 and TRBJ2-4; unclear D gene. V shed 3 bases and J shed 3 bases, with 12 bases lying between them. Germline assignment: CDR1 LNHDA and CDR2 SQIVND (reference sequence). The CDR3 length is 15 residues. The CDR3 loop is CASSIRRGFKNIQYF. The CDR3 DNA is TGTGCCAGTAGTATCCGGCGAGGATTCAAAAACATTCAGTACTTC. Full variable domain (missing parts from reference TRBV19 and TRBJ2-4): DGGITQSPKYLFRKEGQNVTLSCEQNLNHDAMYWYRQDPGQGLRLIYYSQIVNDFQKGDIAEGYSVSREKKESFPLTVTSAQKNPTAFYLCASSIRRGFKNIQYFGAGTRLSVL.

This clone was counted a single time. V and J are TRBV7-8 and TRBJ2-1; 7 bases fit TRBD1. In germline, CDR1 is SGHVS, CDR2 FQNEAQ. This CDR3 has 17 amino acids. V lost 5 bases and J lost 0; bases outside the gene matches: 10. CDR3 bases: TGTGCCAGCAGCCAAAGACAGGGAGTGAGCTCCTACAATGAGCAGTTCTTC. This encodes CASSQRQGVSSYNEQFF.

V is TRBV11-2 and J is TRBJ2-3; 8 bases are shared with TRBD2. The V segment lost 6 bases and the J segment 3 bases; nucleotides outside the gene matches: 8. CDR3 length equals 15 residues. Germline V gene lookup returns CDR1 SGHAT and CDR2 FQNNGV. CDR3 protein: CASRLSGSGTDTQYF. CDR3 coding DNA: TGTGCCAGCAGGTTGAGCGGGAGCGGAACAGATACGCAGTATTTT.

The chain has TRBV4-2 and TRBJ2-5, with TRBD2 as a possible D gene (5 bases). CDR1 LGHNA and CDR2 YNFKEQ come from the germline V gene. This CDR3 region has 16 residues. V gave up 0 bases and J gave up 5 bases, with 16 bases separating them. The CDR3 is CASSQERSGRQETQYF. The CDR3 coding sequence is TGTGCCAGCAGCCAAGAGAGGTCGGGAAGGCAGGAGACCCAGTACTTC.

The V gene is TRBV7-3, the J gene TRBJ2-7, with 10 positions matching TRBD2. The length of the CDR3 is 17 residues. Per germline, CDR1 SGHTA and CDR2 FQGTGA. The J segment lost 4 bases and the V segment lost 5 bases, leaving 14 bases of the junction unmatched. As DNA, the CDR3 is TGTGCCAGCAGCCCACCTTTTGGGAGCGGGAGGGGATACGAGCAGTACTTC. It is translated as CASSPPFGSGRGYEQYF.

The chain joins TRBV19 to TRBJ2-5; D is possibly TRBD1 (5 bases). The CDR3 loop spans 13 amino acids. V shed 3 bases and J shed 1 base, with 6 bases lying between them. The V gene's germline CDR1 is LNHDA and CDR2 SQIVND (reference sequence). CDR3 DNA: TGTGCCAGTAGTATTCAGGGCCAAGAGACCCAGTACTTC. It is translated as CASSIQGQETQYF.

The rearrangement joins TRBV7-7 to TRBJ2-7; TRBD1 might be the D (6 bases). CDR3 size: 14 residues. Germline CDR1 SSHAT, CDR2 FNYEAQ (reference sequence). Trimming removed 4 bases at V and 2 bases at J, with 12 bases between. CDR3 sequence (DNA): TGTGCCAGCAGCTATGGACAGCCCGCCTACGAGCAGTACTTC. Protein sequence: CASSYGQPAYEQYF.

The rearrangement links TRBV27 to TRBJ1-5; tentative D call: TRBD1 (6 bases). Trimming took 0 bases from V and 1 from J, leaving 10 bases between them. The CDR3 is 16 amino acids. Germline V CDR1 and CDR2: MNHEY, SMNVEV (reference sequence). The CDR3 DNA is TGTGCCAGCAGTTTATCGATAGGGGGGAGCAATCAGCCCCAGCATTTT. Residues: CASSLSIGGSNQPQHF.

This rearrangement joins TRBV11-2 to TRBJ1-6; 12 bases map to TRBD1. The CDR3 spans 15 residues. V was clipped by 1 base and J by 14 bases; unmatched bases: 6. Germline V CDR1 and CDR2: SGHAT, FQNNGV. As DNA, the CDR3 is TGTGCCAGCAGCTTAGGGGACAGGGGGCGAGTAACCCTCCACTTT. This encodes CASSLGDRGRVTLHF. Complete variable domain (other parts from reference TRBV11-2 and TRBJ1-6): EAGVAQSPRYKIIEKRQSVAFWCNPISGHATLYWYQQILGQGPKLLIQFQNNGVVDDSQLPKDRFSAERLKGVDSTLKIQPAKLEDSAVYLCASSLGDRGRVTLHFGNGTRLTVT.